This entry is about one T cell receptor (beta chain). What it recognizes is unknown. The sample comes from a study of shared clonotypes between healthy human individuals. Study findings and constraints: Larger richness was generally estimated for naive than memory subsets.

The test was conducted at deep level. Using immunoSEQ multiplex PCR, the repertoire was profiled, and TCRdb retains in-frame clones only, with some absent. Of under 1,100,000 clones detected, under 80% appear once; the ten largest clones hold about 1.5%. Adults of Caucasian background living in Nashville, Tennessee made up all donors. The V gene lost 3 bases and the J gene lost 8 bases, with 13 bases spanning the gap. This CDR3 has 12 amino acids. Germline assignment: CDR1 GTSNPN and CDR2 SVGIG (reference sequence). V and J are TRBV30 and TRBJ1-2, with D possibly matching TRBD1 (6 bases). This receptor was obtained from a man aged 18 to 29 in good health. The sample was memory CD4+ T cells sorted from blood. Specified subset: CD45RA-negative fraction. The CDR3 is CAWRGGPGGYTF. DNA of the CDR3: TGTGCCTGGAGGGGGGGCCCCGGGGGCTACACCTTC.